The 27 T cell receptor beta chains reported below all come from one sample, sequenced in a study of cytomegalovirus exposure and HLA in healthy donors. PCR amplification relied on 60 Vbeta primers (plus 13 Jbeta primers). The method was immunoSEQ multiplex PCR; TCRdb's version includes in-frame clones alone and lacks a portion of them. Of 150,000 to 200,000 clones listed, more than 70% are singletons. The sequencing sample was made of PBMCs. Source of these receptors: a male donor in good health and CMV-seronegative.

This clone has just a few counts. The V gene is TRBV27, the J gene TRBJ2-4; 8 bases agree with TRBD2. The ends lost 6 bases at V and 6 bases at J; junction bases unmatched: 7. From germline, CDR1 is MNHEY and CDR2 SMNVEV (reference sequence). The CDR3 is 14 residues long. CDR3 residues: CASSPGGYGNIQYF. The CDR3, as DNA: TGTGCCAGCAGCCCGGGGGGGTACGGAAACATTCAGTACTTC.

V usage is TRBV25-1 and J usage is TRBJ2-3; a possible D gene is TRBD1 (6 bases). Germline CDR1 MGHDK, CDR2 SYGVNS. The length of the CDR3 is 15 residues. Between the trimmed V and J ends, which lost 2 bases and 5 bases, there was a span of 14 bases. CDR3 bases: TGTGCCAGCAGTGAAGCCCAGTTAGGGGGAGATACGCAGTATTTT. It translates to CASSEAQLGGDTQYF.

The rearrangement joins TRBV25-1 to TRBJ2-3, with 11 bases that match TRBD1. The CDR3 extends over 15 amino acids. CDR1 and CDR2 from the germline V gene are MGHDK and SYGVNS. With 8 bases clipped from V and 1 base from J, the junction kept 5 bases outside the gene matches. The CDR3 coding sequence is TGTGCCAGCCGGACAGGGGGCAGGGGCACAGATACGCAGTATTTT. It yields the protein CASRTGGRGTDTQYF.

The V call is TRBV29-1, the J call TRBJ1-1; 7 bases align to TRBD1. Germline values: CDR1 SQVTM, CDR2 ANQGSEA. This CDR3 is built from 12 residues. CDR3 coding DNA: TGCAGTGGAGGGGGCATGAACACTGAAGCTTTCTTT. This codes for CSGGGMNTEAFF.

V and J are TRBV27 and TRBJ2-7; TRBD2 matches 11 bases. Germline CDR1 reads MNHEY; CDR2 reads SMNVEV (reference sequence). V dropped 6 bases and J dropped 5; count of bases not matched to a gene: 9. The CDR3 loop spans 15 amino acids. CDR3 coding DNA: TGTGCCAGCAGCCCCATAGCGGGAGGGCCGAACGAGCAGTACTTC. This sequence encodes CASSPIAGGPNEQYF.

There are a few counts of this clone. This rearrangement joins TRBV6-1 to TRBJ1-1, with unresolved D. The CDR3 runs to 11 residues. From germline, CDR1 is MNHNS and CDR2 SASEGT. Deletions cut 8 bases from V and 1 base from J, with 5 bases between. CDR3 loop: CASDKNTEAFF. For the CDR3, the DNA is TGTGCCAGCGACAAGAACACTGAAGCTTTCTTT.

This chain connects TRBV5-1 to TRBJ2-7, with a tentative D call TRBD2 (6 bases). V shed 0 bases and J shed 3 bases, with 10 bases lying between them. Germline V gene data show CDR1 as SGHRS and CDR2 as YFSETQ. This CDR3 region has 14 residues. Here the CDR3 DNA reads TGCGCCAGCAGCTTGGGCGGGACCAGCTACGAGCAGTACTTC. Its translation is CASSLGGTSYEQYF.

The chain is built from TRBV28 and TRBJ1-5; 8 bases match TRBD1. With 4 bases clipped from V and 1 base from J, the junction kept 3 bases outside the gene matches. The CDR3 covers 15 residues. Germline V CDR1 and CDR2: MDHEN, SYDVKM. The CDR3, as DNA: TGTGCCAGCAGTTCAGGGGGCCAAAGCAATCAGCCCCAGCATTTT. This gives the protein CASSSGGQSNQPQHF.

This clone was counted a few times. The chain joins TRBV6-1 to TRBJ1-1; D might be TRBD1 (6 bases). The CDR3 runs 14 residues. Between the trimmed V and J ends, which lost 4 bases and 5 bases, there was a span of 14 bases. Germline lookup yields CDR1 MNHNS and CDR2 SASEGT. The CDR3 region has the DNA TGTGCCAGCAGTGTACAGGGAAAGGGGACTGAAGCTTTCTTT. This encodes CASSVQGKGTEAFF.

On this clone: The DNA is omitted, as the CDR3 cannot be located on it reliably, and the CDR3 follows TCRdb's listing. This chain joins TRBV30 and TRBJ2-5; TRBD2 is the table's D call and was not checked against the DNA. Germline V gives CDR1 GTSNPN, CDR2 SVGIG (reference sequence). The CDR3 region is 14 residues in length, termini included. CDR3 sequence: CACYRCGKDYEQYF.

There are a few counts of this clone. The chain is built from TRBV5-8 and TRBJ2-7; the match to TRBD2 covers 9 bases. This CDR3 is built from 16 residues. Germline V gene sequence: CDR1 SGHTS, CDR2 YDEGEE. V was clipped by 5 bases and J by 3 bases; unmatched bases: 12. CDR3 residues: CASSLAGSLGVYEQYF. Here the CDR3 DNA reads TGTGCCAGCAGTCTAGCGGGGAGTCTTGGGGTCTACGAGCAGTACTTC.

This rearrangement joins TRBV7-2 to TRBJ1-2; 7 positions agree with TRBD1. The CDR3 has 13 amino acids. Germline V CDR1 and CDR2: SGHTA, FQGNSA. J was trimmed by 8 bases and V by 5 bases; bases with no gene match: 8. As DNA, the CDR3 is TGTGCCAGCAGCCGTGACAGGGCCCCGGGCTACACCTTC. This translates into CASSRDRAPGYTF.

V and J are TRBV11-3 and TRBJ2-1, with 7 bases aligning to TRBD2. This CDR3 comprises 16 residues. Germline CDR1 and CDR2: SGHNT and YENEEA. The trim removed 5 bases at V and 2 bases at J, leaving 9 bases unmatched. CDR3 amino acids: CASSESRGVTYNEQFF. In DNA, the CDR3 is TGTGCCAGCAGCGAATCCCGGGGGGTAACCTACAATGAGCAGTTCTTC.

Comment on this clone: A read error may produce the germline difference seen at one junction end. The DNA for the CDR3 is TGTTCCAGCAGCTCCCTCACTAGCGGGAGTGGCGAGCAGTACTTC. This codes for CSSSSLTSGSGEQYF. The chain links TRBV7-9 to TRBJ2-7; TRBD2 matches 11 bases. Germline loops: CDR1 SEHNR, CDR2 FQNEAQ (reference sequence). The CDR3 spans 15 residues.

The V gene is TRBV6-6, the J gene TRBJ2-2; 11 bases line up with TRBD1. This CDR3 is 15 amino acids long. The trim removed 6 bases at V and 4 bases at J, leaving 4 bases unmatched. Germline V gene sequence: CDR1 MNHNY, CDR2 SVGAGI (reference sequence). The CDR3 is CASRPGTGGTGELFF. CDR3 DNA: TGTGCCAGCAGGCCCGGGACAGGGGGCACCGGGGAGCTGTTTTTT.

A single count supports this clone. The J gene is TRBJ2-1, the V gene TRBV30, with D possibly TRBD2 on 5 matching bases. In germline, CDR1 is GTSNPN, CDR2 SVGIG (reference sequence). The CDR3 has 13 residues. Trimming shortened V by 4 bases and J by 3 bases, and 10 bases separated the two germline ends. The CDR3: CAWNSADYNEQFF. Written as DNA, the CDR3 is TGTGCCTGGAATAGCGCGGACTACAATGAGCAGTTCTTC.

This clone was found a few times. The CDR3 coding sequence is TGCAGCGCTACGCTGGGACTAGCCACTGAGACCCAGTACTTC. Protein: CSATLGLATETQYF. V usage is TRBV29-1 and J usage is TRBJ2-5; 9 nucleotides align to TRBD2. This CDR3 has 14 amino acids. Germline CDR1 is SQVTM and CDR2 is ANQGSEA. Losses at the gene ends were 7 bases for V and 5 bases for J; bases not matched to a gene: 11.

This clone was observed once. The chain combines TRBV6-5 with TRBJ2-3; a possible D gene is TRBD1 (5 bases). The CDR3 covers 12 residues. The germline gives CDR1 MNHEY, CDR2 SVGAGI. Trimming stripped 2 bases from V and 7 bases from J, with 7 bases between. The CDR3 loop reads CASSYRGNTQYF. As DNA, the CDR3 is TGTGCCAGCAGTTACAGGGGTAATACGCAGTATTTT.

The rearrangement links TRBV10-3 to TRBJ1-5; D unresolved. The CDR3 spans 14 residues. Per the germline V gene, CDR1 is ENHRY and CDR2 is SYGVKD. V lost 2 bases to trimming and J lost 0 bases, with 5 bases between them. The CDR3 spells CAISERVSNQPQHF. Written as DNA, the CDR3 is TGTGCCATCAGTGAGCGGGTTAGCAATCAGCCCCAGCATTTT.

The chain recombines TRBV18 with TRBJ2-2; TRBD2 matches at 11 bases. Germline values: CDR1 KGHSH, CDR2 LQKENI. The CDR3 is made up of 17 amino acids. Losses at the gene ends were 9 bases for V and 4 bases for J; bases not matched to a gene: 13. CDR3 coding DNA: TGTGCCAGACCTCCAAGCCTAGCGGGAGGAGGCACCGGGGAGCTGTTTTTT. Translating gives CARPPSLAGGGTGELFF.

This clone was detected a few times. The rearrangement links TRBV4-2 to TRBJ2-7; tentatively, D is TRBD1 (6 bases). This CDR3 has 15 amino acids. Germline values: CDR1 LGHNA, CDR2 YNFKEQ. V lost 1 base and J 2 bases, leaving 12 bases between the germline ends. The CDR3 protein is CASSQGQGPTYEQYF. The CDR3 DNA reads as TGTGCCAGCAGCCAAGGCCAGGGGCCCACCTACGAGCAGTACTTC.

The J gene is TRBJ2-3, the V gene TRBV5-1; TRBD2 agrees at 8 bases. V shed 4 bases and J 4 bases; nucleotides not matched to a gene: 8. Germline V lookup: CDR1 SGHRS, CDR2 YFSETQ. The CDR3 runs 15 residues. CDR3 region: CASSAGGTRSDTQYF. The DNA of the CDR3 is TGCGCCAGCAGCGCGGGGGGAACTAGGTCAGATACGCAGTATTTT.

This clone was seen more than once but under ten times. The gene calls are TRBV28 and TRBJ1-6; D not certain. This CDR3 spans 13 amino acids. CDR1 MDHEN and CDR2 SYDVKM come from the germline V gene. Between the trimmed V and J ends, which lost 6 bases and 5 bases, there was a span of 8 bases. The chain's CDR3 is CASRTRHNSPLHF. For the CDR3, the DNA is TGTGCCAGCAGGACACGGCATAATTCACCCCTCCACTTT.

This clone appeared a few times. The CDR3 region has the DNA TGTGCCAGCAGCCCTAGCGGTAGAGCGGGAAGCTACAATGAGCAGTTCTTC. It translates to CASSPSGRAGSYNEQFF. The chain employs TRBV7-2 and TRBJ2-1; 7 bases are a match to TRBD2. V dropped 5 bases and J dropped 3; count of bases not matched to a gene: 13. The CDR3 loop spans 17 amino acids. From germline, CDR1 is SGHTA and CDR2 FQGNSA.

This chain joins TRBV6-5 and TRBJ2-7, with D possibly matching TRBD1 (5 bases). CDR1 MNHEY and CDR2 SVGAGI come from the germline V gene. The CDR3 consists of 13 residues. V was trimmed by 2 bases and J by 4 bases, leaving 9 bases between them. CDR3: CASSYSREYEQYF. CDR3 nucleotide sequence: TGTGCCAGCAGTTACAGCAGGGAATACGAGCAGTACTTC.

The CDR3 DNA sequence: TGTGCCAGCAGCTTAACAGAGCACGATGAGCAGTTCTTC. Its translation: CASSLTEHDEQFF. The rearrangement uses TRBV7-3 and TRBJ2-1; D not certain. V gave up 0 bases and J gave up 8 bases, with 8 bases separating them. Germline assignment: CDR1 SGHTA and CDR2 FQGTGA. The CDR3 sequence is 13 residues long.

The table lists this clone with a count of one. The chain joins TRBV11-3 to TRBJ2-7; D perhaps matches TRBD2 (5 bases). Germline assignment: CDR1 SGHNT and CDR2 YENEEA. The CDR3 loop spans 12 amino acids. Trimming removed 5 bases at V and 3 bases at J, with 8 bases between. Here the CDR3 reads CASSDRGYEQYF. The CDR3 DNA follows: TGTGCCAGCAGCGACCGGGGCTACGAGCAGTACTTC.